Following are 18 T cell receptor beta chains from one sample sequenced in a study of control samples from healthy donors and cancer patients (dated by TCRdb to the early 2020s). Library preparation was by the immunoSEQ multiplex PCR assay. TCRdb carries this immuneACCESS record with in-frame sequences only. Its versions omit some clonotypes, under half of them owing to an unresolved V gene in the studies checked, with the rest unexplained. The sample includes under 100,000 clones, with less than 90% observed a single time. 14% of the sample rests with the top ten. Sequencing input: blood. The receptors were sampled from a woman in her seventies in good health.

This chain uses TRBV10-3 with TRBJ2-7; 7 nucleotides agree with TRBD2. Losses at the gene ends were 0 bases for V and 7 bases for J; bases not matched to a gene: 6. Germline V CDR1 and CDR2: ENHRY, SYGVKD. This CDR3 comprises 14 residues. The CDR3 sequence: CAISESMRGSEQYF. CDR3 coding DNA: TGTGCCATCAGTGAGTCGATGCGGGGGAGTGAGCAGTACTTC.

The genes are TRBV7-2 and TRBJ2-1; the D is unclear. This CDR3 contains 15 residues. V shed 6 bases and J shed 0 bases, with 12 bases lying between them. Germline values: CDR1 SGHTA, CDR2 FQGNSA. The CDR3 nucleotides read TGTGCCAGCAGTCCCACTCGGAGCTCCTACAATGAGCAGTTCTTC. Translated: CASSPTRSSYNEQFF.

The chain is built from TRBV9 and TRBJ1-1; 11 bases agree with TRBD1. V shed 4 bases and J 1 base; nucleotides not matched to a gene: 6. Germline assignment: CDR1 SGDLS and CDR2 YYNGEE. The CDR3 is 16 amino acids. The CDR3 spells CASSTIGQGANTEAFF. CDR3 bases: TGTGCCAGCAGCACGATTGGACAGGGGGCGAACACTGAAGCTTTCTTT.

The V and J genes are TRBV10-1 and TRBJ2-7, with a weak D call TRBD1 (5 bases). Trimming took off 0 bases at V and 3 bases at J, with 6 bases between the two ends. Germline V gene data show CDR1 as WNHNN and CDR2 as SYGVQD (reference sequence). The CDR3 spans 13 residues. The CDR3: CASSESTVYEQYF. DNA of the CDR3: TGCGCCAGCAGTGAGTCGACAGTCTACGAGCAGTACTTC.

The chain recombines TRBV6-5 with TRBJ1-1, with D possibly being TRBD1 (5 bases). This CDR3 comprises 14 residues. V was clipped by 0 bases and J by 3 bases, with 8 bases between them. Germline V CDR1 and CDR2: MNHEY, SVGAGI. The CDR3 loop reads CASSYSPGYTEAFF. For the CDR3, the DNA is TGTGCCAGCAGTTACTCCCCAGGGTACACTGAAGCTTTCTTT.

This clone has just one count. This sequence joins TRBV6-5 and TRBJ2-1; D uncertain. Germline assignment: CDR1 MNHEY and CDR2 SVGAGI. The CDR3 length is 11 residues. V was clipped by 7 bases and J by 9 bases, with 10 bases between them. CDR3 loop: CASTQWGEQFF. CDR3 DNA sequence: TGTGCCAGCACCCAATGGGGTGAGCAGTTCTTC.

This chain uses TRBV10-2 with TRBJ2-2, with 13 positions matching TRBD2. Trimming took 4 bases from V and 3 from J; bases not matched to a gene: 2. The CDR3 is 16 amino acids. The V gene's germline CDR1 is WSHSY and CDR2 SAAADI. Written as DNA, the CDR3 is TGCGCCAGCAGTGGGGGACTAGCGGGGTACACCGGGGAGCTGTTTTTT. The encoded protein is CASSGGLAGYTGELFF.

This sequence joins TRBV9 and TRBJ1-6, with D possibly being TRBD1 (5 bases). Per the germline V gene, CDR1 is SGDLS and CDR2 is YYNGEE. V lost 5 bases and J 14 bases, leaving 14 bases between the germline ends. The CDR3 extends over 12 amino acids. The DNA for the CDR3 is TGTGCCAGCAGTGGGGACGTTGCGACCCTCCACTTT. Encoded protein: CASSGDVATLHF. The full variable domain, in which reference TRBV9 and TRBJ1-6 provide the parts outside the CDR3, is DSGVTQTPKHLITATGQRVTLRCSPRSGDLSVYWYQQSLDQGLQFLIQYYNGEERAKGNILERFSAQQFPDLHSELNLSSLELGDSALYFCASSGDVATLHFGNGTRLTVT.

This chain joins TRBV27 and TRBJ1-1; no definite D call. The CDR3 covers 16 residues. V was trimmed by 4 bases and J by 0 bases, leaving 15 bases between them. Germline CDR1 reads MNHEY; CDR2 reads SMNVEV (reference sequence). The chain's CDR3 is CASSSVPARVNTEAFF. The CDR3 nucleotides read TGTGCCAGCAGTTCAGTCCCGGCCAGAGTGAACACTGAAGCTTTCTTT.

This clone turned up a few times. This chain uses TRBV5-1 with TRBJ2-1; TRBD2 might be the D (5 bases). This CDR3 is built from 16 residues. Trimming left V 0 bases short and J 0 bases short, with 10 bases between. Germline-derived CDR1 and CDR2 are SGHRS and YFSETQ. CDR3 region: CASSLEAASSYNEQFF. The CDR3 coding sequence is TGCGCCAGCAGCTTGGAAGCGGCGAGCTCCTACAATGAGCAGTTCTTC.

The V call is TRBV5-1, the J call TRBJ1-6; D perhaps matches TRBD1 (5 bases). Germline V gives CDR1 SGHRS, CDR2 YFSETQ. Trimming took 0 bases from V and 9 from J, leaving 10 bases between them. There are 14 residues in the CDR3. CDR3 loop: CASSLAVGGSPLHF. For the CDR3, the DNA is TGCGCCAGCAGCTTGGCCGTCGGGGGTTCACCCCTCCACTTT. The full variable domain, rest sourced from reference TRBV5-1 and TRBJ1-6, is KAGVTQTPRYLIKTRGQQVTLSCSPISGHRSVSWYQQTPGQGLQFLFEYFSETQRNKGNFPGRFSGRQFSNSRSEMNVSTLELGDSALYLCASSLAVGGSPLHFGNGTRLTVT.

This clone has just one count. The rearrangement joins TRBV24-1 to TRBJ2-1, with D perhaps TRBD2 (6 bases). CDR3 length: 14 residues. Germline CDR1 reads KGHDR; CDR2 reads SFDVKD. Trimming took 3 bases from V and 8 from J, leaving 13 bases between them. In DNA form, the CDR3 reads TGTGCCACCAGTGATCCCGGGAGATCGCATGAGCAGTTCTTC. Amino acids: CATSDPGRSHEQFF.

The chain links TRBV9 to TRBJ2-2, with 9 bases aligning to TRBD2. The CDR3 covers 17 residues. Germline V gives CDR1 SGDLS, CDR2 YYNGEE. V shed 3 bases, J shed 3 bases, and the junction held 9 bases outside the gene matches. The CDR3 is CASSAGTSWGDTGELFF. In DNA, the CDR3 is TGTGCCAGCAGCGCCGGGACTAGCTGGGGGGACACCGGGGAGCTGTTTTTT. Full variable domain (outside the CDR3, taken from reference TRBV9 and TRBJ2-2): DSGVTQTPKHLITATGQRVTLRCSPRSGDLSVYWYQQSLDQGLQFLIQYYNGEERAKGNILERFSAQQFPDLHSELNLSSLELGDSALYFCASSAGTSWGDTGELFFGEGSRLTVL.

The chain employs TRBV4-1 and TRBJ2-4; the match to TRBD1 covers 7 bases. Unmatched junction bases numbered 4, after V lost 2 bases and J lost 0 bases. Germline V gene lookup returns CDR1 MGHRA and CDR2 YSYEKL. The CDR3 sequence is 16 residues long. CDR3 sequence reads: CASSQTNRGAKNIQYF. The CDR3 DNA follows: TGCGCCAGCAGCCAAACAAACAGGGGAGCCAAAAACATTCAGTACTTC.

This clone was seen just once. This sequence joins TRBV11-2 and TRBJ1-1; D might be TRBD1 (5 bases). The CDR3 consists of 16 residues. Germline V gives CDR1 SGHAT, CDR2 FQNNGV. V was clipped by 1 base and J by 1 base, with 13 bases between them. The chain's CDR3 is CASSLAAGRPNTEAFF. The CDR3 DNA is TGTGCCAGCAGCTTAGCTGCGGGACGTCCGAACACTGAAGCTTTCTTT.

V gene TRBV19 combines with J gene TRBJ1-2; 9 bases are a match to TRBD1. Germline CDR1 reads LNHDA; CDR2 reads SQIVND (reference sequence). The CDR3 has 15 amino acids. V trimming: 2 bases; J trimming: 3 bases; junction bases outside the gene matches: 4. The CDR3: CASSIRGQGYYGYTF. The CDR3 DNA reads TGTGCCAGTAGTATACGGGGACAGGGCTACTATGGCTACACCTTC.

This clone was seen only a few times. CDR3 protein: CASSQEGEVGELFF. The CDR3 DNA reads TGTGCCAGCAGCCAAGAAGGGGAAGTCGGGGAGCTGTTTTTT. The chain recombines TRBV3-1 (or the pseudogene TRBV3-2) with TRBJ2-2; TRBD1 might be the D (5 bases). This CDR3 has 14 amino acids. The germline V gene encodes CDR1 LGHDT and CDR2 YNNKEL (reference sequence). With 0 bases removed from V and 7 bases from J, the gap between germline ends came to 9 bases.

The V call is TRBV12-5, the J call TRBJ1-1; D is ambiguous. Germline CDR1 LGHNT, CDR2 FRNRAP. The V end was cut by 6 bases, the J end by 1 base, with 15 bases between. The length of the CDR3 is 15 residues. The CDR3 DNA reads as TGTGCTAGTGGACTAATGGGAGGAGCGAACACTGAAGCTTTCTTT. Translated: CASGLMGGANTEAFF.